Detailed here is one T cell receptor beta chain. Its target antigen remains unknown. From each donor, an approximately 2.5 ml peripheral blood sample was drawn into PAXgene tubes and stored at -80 degrees C. Without any T cell sorting, total RNA was extracted from whole blood using the PAXgene blood miRNA kit on an automated QIAcube. Peripheral blood from monozygotic twin pairs who were concordant or discordant for inflammatory bowel disease underwent deep TCRalpha and TCRbeta repertoire profiling using unique molecular barcoding. Smoking habits were recorded for all twin pairs, and individuals were classified as current, former or never smokers. The CDR3 goes from the cysteine to the phenylalanine over 12 residues. No DNA is listed. Per the germline V gene (reference sequence), SEHNR is the CDR1 and FQNEAQ is the CDR2. These data originate in a study of monozygotic twins with inflammatory bowel disease (dated by TCRdb to between 2018 and 2021). Describing the broader study: The complete study included around 30 monozygotic twin pairs: 19 IBD-discordant Danish pairs and nine German pairs, of which four were IBD-concordant and five were IBD-discordant. The search for disease-associated traits relied mainly on comparing, within discordant pairs, IBD patients with their genetically identical healthy co-twins. Each individual had, on average, about 151 000 unique TCRalpha sequences and 181 000 unique TCRbeta sequences available for analysis.

To prepare the library, 5' RACE was applied. The input for every TCR library was 3500 ng of total RNA. For each sample, cDNA synthesis was carried out in eight separate reactions using SMARTScribe reverse transcriptase. Unique molecular identifiers containing a 6-nucleotide sample barcode were introduced through template switching during cDNA synthesis. TCRalpha and TCRbeta cDNA was amplified by two nested PCRs of around 16 and 10 cycles, with bead purification after each PCR. Before amplification, the cDNA was treated with uracil DNA-glycosylase and purified using the QIAquick PCR purification kit. The second PCR added Illumina TruSeq-compatible adapters along with sample-specific barcodes. TapeStation and Qubit were used to check library quality and concentration, and 4.5 to 6 ng of each library was pooled. Sequencing of pooled libraries was carried out on an Illumina HiSeq2500 single-index Rapid Run using 2 x 100 bp reads and custom sequencing primers. The authors' analysis ran thus. MiGEC version 1.2.6 was used for UMI-based consensus assembly to correct PCR and sequencing errors. MiXCR version 2.1.1 handled V(D)J alignment, clonotype assembly and CDR3 extraction. Gene usage, clonotype sharing and MAIT/NKT TCR abundance were normalised by analysing the top 1000, 10 000 and 20 000 clonotypes per sample. After downsampling to 27 000 UMIs, diversity was calculated as the inverse Simpson index using the vegan R package. Paired Mann-Whitney U tests on discordant twin pairs were used, with Benjamini-Hochberg multiple-testing correction. TCRdb reanalyzed the reads, keeping one entry per CDR3 protein sequence and omitting DNA. These V and J calls are TCRdb output, not the study's own analysis. The table for this sample shows some 150,000 distinct CDR3 sequences. The ten largest make up 2.4% of the sample.

The investigation overall reported the following: Different T cell subtypes could not be distinguished in the analysis. Because patients received different immunosuppressive treatments, the repertoires may have picked up extra background noise and variability between individuals. IBD patients shared fewer clonotypes with other individuals than healthy twins did, most markedly in patients showing signs of disease activity. Concordant and discordant twins showed no difference in repertoire similarity, possibly because of limited statistical power. TCRbeta repertoire diversity, by inverse Simpson index, was decreased in IBD patients compared with their healthy co-twins. No single strong signal or clonotype linked to IBD turned up in the results, so the idea that one exists was not supported.

The chain employs TRBV7-9 and TRBJ2-1; the D gene TCRdb calls, TRBD1, cannot be checked with no DNA. The receptor was isolated from a human donor with ulcerative colitis or Crohn's disease, or a healthy co-twin of an affected twin (not recorded which). Sequenced sample: blood. The CDR3 region: CASSSQGEKQFF.